Below, one TCR beta chain is given with its context. Profiled with immunoSEQ multiplex PCR; TCRdb holds only in-frame clones, not every one. The sample includes over 150,000 clones, approximately 90% of them seen just once. This entry comes from a study of blood T cell repertoires in COVID-19. The CDR3 totals 14 residues. CDR1 is SGHTS, CDR2 YDEGEE, per germline. V lost 0 bases to trimming and J lost 8 bases; unmatched junction nucleotides: 7. The sample taken for sequencing was peripheral blood. This rearrangement joins TRBV5-8 to TRBJ1-2; 7 bases agree with TRBD1. The clonotype originates from a woman in her sixties or seventies who had recovered from COVID-19. CDR3: CASSLDDRAHGYTF. The CDR3 nucleotides are TGTGCCAGCAGCTTGGATGACAGGGCTCACGGCTACACCTTC.